Listed here are 5 T cell receptor beta chains from one sample, sequenced in a study of CD8+ T cells in alopecia areata. Isolated RNA was reverse transcribed into cDNA used as the sequencing template. The protocol was immunoSEQ multiplex PCR, while the TCRdb copy is restricted to in-frame clones and leaves out a portion. This sample has approximately 66,000 clones, with roughly 61% found just once. The material was CD8+ T cells sorted from blood, obtained at week 0. The source is a human donor with alopecia areata.

In its sample, this clone was seen a few times. V and J are TRBV30 and TRBJ2-2, with D possibly matching TRBD1 (6 bases). The V gene's germline CDR1 is GTSNPN and CDR2 SVGIG (reference sequence). The V gene lost 1 base and the J gene lost 13 bases, with 22 bases spanning the gap. The CDR3 runs 15 residues. DNA for the CDR3: TGTGCCTGGAGTGCGTCCGACAGGAATGTAGGGTGGCTGTTTTTT. As protein: CAWSASDRNVGWLFF.

This clone has a handful of counts. The chain is built from TRBV23-1 and TRBJ2-1, with TRBD1 matching over 8 bases. TRBV23-1 is an ORF, with its function uncertain. Trimming took 5 bases from V and 9 from J; bases not matched to a gene: 15. This CDR3 spans 16 amino acids. CDR3 DNA sequence: TGCGCCAGCAGTTGGAGAGACAGGGGATCGTCAAGTGAGCAGTTCTTC. It codes for CASSWRDRGSSSEQFF.

The gene calls are TRBV2 and TRBJ1-1; D is possibly TRBD1 (5 bases). CDR1 is SNHLY, CDR2 FYNNEI, per germline. The CDR3 consists of 13 residues. The V end was cut by 3 bases, the J end by 5 bases, with 10 bases between. The CDR3 here is CASSDRGSTEAFF. As DNA, the CDR3 is TGTGCCAGCAGTGACCGGGGGAGTACTGAAGCTTTCTTT.

The count of this clone is one. This chain uses TRBV27 with TRBJ1-5; tentatively, D is TRBD1 (5 bases). V gave up 4 bases and J gave up 5 bases, with 12 bases separating them. Germline V gene data show CDR1 as MNHEY and CDR2 as SMNVEV (reference sequence). This CDR3 region has 14 residues. The CDR3 is CASSWAGLDQPQHF. CDR3 DNA: TGTGCCAGCAGTTGGGCAGGGTTGGATCAGCCCCAGCATTTT.

Only a few counts were recorded for this clone. The chain uses TRBV5-1 and TRBJ1-6; D may be TRBD1 (6 bases). V lost 6 bases to trimming and J lost 8 bases, with 15 bases between them. The germline gives CDR1 SGHRS, CDR2 YFSETQ. This CDR3 is 14 amino acids long. The CDR3 protein is CASTVGEGDSPLHF. The DNA for the CDR3 is TGCGCCAGCACCGTTGGGGAGGGGGATTCACCCCTCCACTTT.